This TCR delta chain was documented in a study of γδ T cells in repeated Plasmodium falciparum infection. General study points: Many TCRgamma sequences overlapped between individuals in stable Vgamma9/Vdelta2+ repertoires. The Malian cohort came from a small rural village of predominantly one ethnic group. Vdelta2-negative gammadelta repertoires appeared less diverse and less shared in Malian than Australian children.

With CATT, TCRdb re-called clones from the multiplex PCR reads. The table includes about 48,000 delta-chain clones, 1.5% to 2% detected once. There are a few counts of this clone. Its target is not known. The translation of this DNA and the TCRdb protein of a much larger clone differ at residue 16, probably owing to a read error; the protein shown here is translated from the DNA. The CDR3 has 17 residues. Germline CDR1 TSWWSYY, CDR2 QGS. Gammadelta T cells were flow-sorted from PBMC into Vgamma9/Vdelta2+ and Vdelta2-negative populations for bulk analysis. Sequencing was carried out using gamma-delta T cells from blood. The V gene is TRDV1, the J gene TRDJ2; weak D call: TRDD3 (5 bases). The J call may be faulty, since TRDJ1 better matches the DNA end. This clonotype was sampled from a pool of human donors (malaria-infected and uninfected, not separated). In DNA, the CDR3 is TGTGCTCTTGGGGAAGTAGTACTGGATCCAGTGACAGCACAACTCATCTTT. Its translation is CALGEVVLDPVTAQLIF.